This T cell receptor beta chain was profiled in a study of blood T cell repertoires in COVID-19. The overall study: T cells, B-cell-depleted T cells, or PBMCs provided the cDNA or gDNA that served as material.

This table comes from immunoSEQ multiplex PCR, and its TCRdb copy is limited to in-frame clones, with some not included. Here the sample spans 55,000 to 80,000 clones, approximately 89% being singletons. The CDR3 is 15 amino acids. CDR1 and CDR2 (germline): MDHEN, SYDVKM. V lost 7 bases, J lost 0 bases, and 8 bases stayed unmatched. The sample comprised peripheral blood. This receptor was taken from a human donor in a cohort sampled during active COVID-19. The chain uses TRBV28 and TRBJ2-7; TRBD2 matches 8 bases. CDR3 sequence reads: CASTPGGISSYEQYF. DNA for the CDR3: TGTGCCAGCACCCCGGGGGGGATCAGCTCCTACGAGCAGTACTTC.